One sample yielded the 29 T cell receptor beta chains listed below, sequenced in a study of radiotherapy plus CTLA-4 blockade in lung cancer. Sequencing was performed with immunoSEQ multiplex PCR; in TCRdb, only in-frame clones are kept and a portion is missing. Of approximately 25,000 clones listed, 77% are singletons. The source material was peripheral blood, sampled from a patient treated with radiotherapy plus ipilimumab. The receptor set was obtained from a human donor with non-small cell lung cancer that progressed on radiotherapy plus ipilimumab.

This chain links TRBV6-5 with TRBJ1-2; unclear D gene. Trimming shortened V by 5 bases and J by 4 bases, and 11 bases separated the two germline ends. CDR3 length equals 13 residues. The V gene's germline CDR1 is MNHEY and CDR2 SVGAGI. The CDR3 coding sequence is TGTGCCAGCAGTCAGCAGTCGTTCTATGGCTACACCTTC. Translated: CASSQQSFYGYTF.

The chain couples TRBV2 to TRBJ2-7; 10 nucleotides align to TRBD1. Germline trimming cut 3 bases from V and 3 bases from J; bases unmatched to any gene: 5. This CDR3 is built from 15 residues. Germline V lookup: CDR1 SNHLY, CDR2 FYNNEI. The CDR3 loop is CASSDGTGEGYEQYF. The DNA of the CDR3 is TGTGCCAGCAGTGATGGGACAGGGGAAGGCTACGAGCAGTACTTC.

The chain recombines TRBV19 with TRBJ1-4, with 12 bases lining up with TRBD1. V shed 5 bases, J shed 7 bases, and the junction held 5 bases outside the gene matches. The CDR3 length is 15 residues. Germline V CDR1 and CDR2: LNHDA, SQIVND (reference sequence). The DNA of the CDR3 is TGTGCCAGTAGTGCCCGGGACAGGGGGCTTGAAAAACTGTTTTTT. Amino acids: CASSARDRGLEKLFF.

The chain has TRBV5-4 and TRBJ2-5; the D gene is possibly TRBD1 (6 bases). CDR1 SGHNT and CDR2 YYREEE come from the germline V gene (reference sequence). Trimming took off 9 bases at V and 5 bases at J, with 20 bases between the two ends. The CDR3 contains 14 residues. The CDR3 DNA reads as TGTGCCATCCAGACCGGGACACAACAGGAGACCCAGTACTTC. This sequence encodes CAIQTGTQQETQYF.

The CDR3 loop is CASSLDRQNIQYF. The CDR3 bases are TGTGCCAGCAGCTTAGATCGACAAAACATTCAGTACTTC. This chain uses TRBV11-2 with TRBJ2-4; D gene unclear. Looked up from germline, CDR1 is SGHAT and CDR2 is FQNNGV. There are 13 residues in the CDR3. V lost 0 bases to trimming and J lost 5 bases, with 5 bases between them.

Here the CDR3 reads CSVAHRVDTGELFF. The DNA for the CDR3 is TGCAGCGTTGCCCACCGGGTTGACACCGGGGAGCTGTTTTTT. This chain joins TRBV29-1 and TRBJ2-2; D is undetermined. The V end was cut by 4 bases, the J end by 3 bases, with 12 bases between. This CDR3 contains 14 residues. Germline values: CDR1 SQVTM, CDR2 ANQGSEA.

This clone was picked up a small number of times. This chain links TRBV4-1 with TRBJ2-7; 7 bases agree with TRBD2. This CDR3 has 14 residues. Trimming cost V 2 bases and J 5 bases; bases outside gene matches: 6. CDR1 is MGHRA, CDR2 YSYEKL, per germline. CDR3 in DNA: TGCGCCAGCAGCCAATTGGGGGGGTACGACGAGCAGTACTTC. It encodes CASSQLGGYDEQYF.

The CDR3 nucleotides read TGCGCCAGCAGCTCGCTGGGGGGCAATGAGCAGTTCTTC. Translation gives CASSSLGGNEQFF. The chain employs TRBV5-1 and TRBJ2-1, with a possible D match to TRBD2 (6 bases). Trimming took 3 bases from V and 6 from J, leaving 10 bases between them. The CDR3 spans 13 residues. Germline loops: CDR1 SGHRS, CDR2 YFSETQ.

The chain is built from TRBV27 and TRBJ1-2, with D possibly being TRBD1 (6 bases). Trimming shortened V by 3 bases and J by 8 bases, and 16 bases separated the two germline ends. Germline lookup yields CDR1 MNHEY and CDR2 SMNVEV (reference sequence). The length of the CDR3 is 14 residues. CDR3 sequence: CASSFSGGRGGYTF. CDR3 coding DNA: TGTGCCAGCAGTTTTAGTGGGGGGCGCGGAGGCTACACCTTC.

In DNA, the CDR3 is TGTGCCAGCAGCGCGAGCGGGGGCCACAATGAGCAGTTCTTC. It encodes CASSASGGHNEQFF. This chain uses TRBV9 with TRBJ2-1; 8 bases are a match to TRBD2. Germline V gene lookup returns CDR1 SGDLS and CDR2 YYNGEE. With V trimmed by 3 bases and J by 5 bases, 4 bases remained unmatched. The CDR3 runs to 14 residues.

The J gene is TRBJ1-2, the V gene TRBV7-9; the match to TRBD1 covers 7 bases. Trimming removed 7 bases from V and 1 base from J; junction bases left unmatched: 12. The CDR3 length is 16 residues. Germline V gene data show CDR1 as SEHNR and CDR2 as FQNEAQ (reference sequence). The CDR3 loop reads CASTSDRSDVNYGYTF. The CDR3 DNA reads as TGTGCCAGCACCTCGGACAGGTCGGATGTTAACTATGGCTACACCTTC. The full variable domain, rest sourced from reference TRBV7-9 and TRBJ1-2, is DTGVSQNPRHKITKRGQNVTFRCDPISEHNRLYWYRQTLGQGPEFLTYFQNEAQLEKSRLLSDRFSAERPKGSFSTLEIQRTEQGDSAMYLCASTSDRSDVNYGYTFGSGTRLTVV.

The rearrangement uses TRBV4-3 and TRBJ2-3; D is possibly TRBD1 or TRBD2 (5 bases each). Germline-derived CDR1 and CDR2 are LGHNA and YSLEER. The germline V and J ends were trimmed by 0 bases and 4 bases, with 17 bases remaining between them. This CDR3 region has 17 residues. CDR3: CASSQDGSSGTADTQYF. As DNA, the CDR3 is TGCGCCAGCAGCCAAGATGGGTCGTCAGGGACGGCAGATACGCAGTATTTT.

The rearrangement uses TRBV7-7 and TRBJ2-1; 10 bases are a match to TRBD2. J was trimmed by 8 bases and V by 2 bases; bases with no gene match: 6. The germline V gene encodes CDR1 SSHAT and CDR2 FNYEAQ (reference sequence). The CDR3 spans 15 residues. CDR3 bases: TGTGCCAGCAGCTTAAAAACTAGCGGGGCTGATGAGCAGTTCTTC. Encoded protein: CASSLKTSGADEQFF. Complete variable domain (other parts from reference TRBV7-7 and TRBJ2-1): GAGVSQSPRYKVTKRGQDVTLRCDPISSHATLYWYQQALGQGPEFLTYFNYEAQPDKSGLPSDRFSAERPEGSISTLTIQRTEQRDSAMYRCASSLKTSGADEQFFGPGTRLTVL.

The DNA of the CDR3 is TGTGCCAGCAGTGAAGGGCCCGGGGCCCCCAATGAGCAGTTCTTC. It is translated as CASSEGPGAPNEQFF. The chain joins TRBV2 to TRBJ2-1; D tentatively fits TRBD1 or TRBD2 (5 bases each). The germline gives CDR1 SNHLY, CDR2 FYNNEI. V was pared by 1 base and J by 6 bases, with 13 bases between. The CDR3 loop spans 15 amino acids.

The V and J genes are TRBV4-1 and TRBJ2-7; 7 bases fit TRBD1. The CDR3 contains 14 residues. V was pared by 3 bases and J by 7 bases, with 9 bases of the junction left unmatched. Germline V gene sequence: CDR1 MGHRA, CDR2 YSYEKL. The CDR3 region is CASSHRDSLREQYF. The CDR3 DNA sequence: TGCGCCAGCAGCCACCGGGACAGTCTACGGGAGCAGTACTTC.

The chain uses TRBV6-5 and TRBJ2-7; 10 nucleotides align to TRBD1. J gave up 1 base and V 4 bases, and 7 bases lay outside the gene matches. CDR3 length: 16 amino acids. The germline V gene has CDR1 MNHEY and CDR2 SVGAGI. As DNA, the CDR3 is TGTGCCAGCAGTTTTACGGGACAGGGGCCTTCCTACGAGCAGTACTTC. Residues: CASSFTGQGPSYEQYF.

The chain couples TRBV5-1 to TRBJ2-5; D remains unclear. V lost 0 bases and J 2 bases, leaving 5 bases between the germline ends. The CDR3 extends over 13 amino acids. The V gene's germline CDR1 is SGHRS and CDR2 YFSETQ. The CDR3 loop reads CASSLGVQETQYF. CDR3 DNA: TGCGCCAGCAGCTTGGGGGTACAAGAGACCCAGTACTTC.

This clone was counted between two and nine times. This rearrangement joins TRBV7-4 to TRBJ2-1; D remains unclear. In germline, CDR1 is SGHVT, CDR2 SQSDAQ. V was clipped by 1 base and J by 5 bases, with 12 bases between them. The CDR3 loop spans 15 amino acids. The chain's CDR3 is CASSLDGPRDNEQFF. CDR3 bases: TGTGCCAGCAGCTTAGACGGGCCCCGAGACAATGAGCAGTTCTTC.

This sequence joins TRBV7-9 and TRBJ2-7; possible D gene TRBD1, 5 bases. Looked up from germline, CDR1 is SEHNR and CDR2 is FQNEAQ (reference sequence). The CDR3 is 15 amino acids. The V end was cut by 1 base, the J end by 6 bases, with 16 bases between. The CDR3 spells CASSLVVLQGPEQYF. In DNA form, the CDR3 reads TGTGCCAGCAGCTTAGTCGTACTTCAGGGTCCCGAGCAGTACTTC.

V gene TRBV19 combines with J gene TRBJ1-2; D not certain. The V end was cut by 5 bases, the J end by 4 bases, with 11 bases between. The V gene's germline CDR1 is LNHDA and CDR2 SQIVND (reference sequence). The CDR3 spans 13 residues. The CDR3 sequence: CASSERALYGYTF. The DNA for the CDR3 is TGTGCCAGTAGTGAGCGGGCCCTCTATGGCTACACCTTC.

This clone was observed a few times. CDR3 sequence: CASSIGNEQFF. As DNA, the CDR3 is TGTGCCAGTAGTATAGGTAATGAGCAGTTCTTC. The V gene is TRBV19, the J gene TRBJ2-1; D is undetermined. Trimming removed 1 base at V and 7 bases at J, with 2 bases between. The CDR3 contains 11 residues. The germline CDR1 and CDR2 sequences are LNHDA and SQIVND (reference sequence). Full variable domain (rest looked up from reference TRBV19 and TRBJ2-1): DGGITQSPKYLFRKEGQNVTLSCEQNLNHDAMYWYRQDPGQGLRLIYYSQIVNDFQKGDIAEGYSVSREKKESFPLTVTSAQKNPTAFYLCASSIGNEQFFGPGTRLTVL.

This clone was counted a few times. The chain links TRBV7-9 to TRBJ2-1; D uncertain. The germline gives CDR1 SEHNR, CDR2 FQNEAQ (reference sequence). V dropped 5 bases and J dropped 13 bases, with 12 bases sitting between them. The CDR3 runs 11 residues. CDR3 in amino acids: CASSRRAPQFF. CDR3 in DNA: TGTGCCAGCAGCCGCCGGGCCCCTCAGTTCTTC.

The chain employs TRBV5-1 and TRBJ1-1; 8 positions match TRBD1. Germline trimming cut 4 bases from V and 4 bases from J; bases unmatched to any gene: 12. Germline CDR1 reads SGHRS; CDR2 reads YFSETQ. This CDR3 spans 16 amino acids. CDR3 sequence: CASSEGQVKGGTEAFF. The DNA for the CDR3 is TGCGCCAGCAGCGAGGGACAGGTTAAGGGGGGCACTGAAGCTTTCTTT.

This sequence joins TRBV7-2 and TRBJ2-7; 12 bases fit TRBD2. The CDR3 spans 15 residues. V was pared by 3 bases and J by 2 bases, with 2 bases of the junction left unmatched. The germline V gene encodes CDR1 SGHTA and CDR2 FQGNSA. The CDR3 nucleotides read TGTGCCAGCAGCTTCGGACTAGCGGGGCCCTACGAGCAGTACTTC. Translating gives CASSFGLAGPYEQYF.

CDR3 amino acids: CARRQFEAFF. The CDR3 nucleotides are TGTGCCAGAAGACAGTTTGAAGCTTTCTTT. This chain joins TRBV27 and TRBJ1-1, with a tentative D call TRBD1 (5 bases). The germline gives CDR1 MNHEY, CDR2 SMNVEV (reference sequence). The V and J ends lost 9 bases and 7 bases respectively, with 9 bases between them. CDR3 length equals 10 residues.

This chain uses TRBV2 with TRBJ1-5, with D unclear. Germline V gives CDR1 SNHLY, CDR2 FYNNEI. The CDR3 has 13 residues. Trimming took off 7 bases at V and 8 bases at J, with 15 bases between the two ends. The CDR3 DNA reads as TGTGCCAGCAATGGAGAAACTGGGGAGCCCCAGCATTTT. Amino acids: CASNGETGEPQHF.

The gene calls are TRBV6-5 and TRBJ2-1, with a tentative D call TRBD2 (6 bases). The germline V gene encodes CDR1 MNHEY and CDR2 SVGAGI. The CDR3 is 13 amino acids. V lost 5 bases and J 7 bases, leaving 12 bases between the germline ends. The CDR3 DNA sequence: TGTGCCAGCAGTCGTAGTGGGGGGAATGAGCAGTTCTTC. It yields the protein CASSRSGGNEQFF.

This rearrangement joins TRBV7-9 to TRBJ2-2; the D is unclear. The V and J ends lost 2 bases and 0 bases respectively, with 19 bases between them. The CDR3 consists of 19 residues. Germline CDR1 is SEHNR and CDR2 is FQNEAQ (reference sequence). CDR3 DNA sequence: TGTGCCAGCAGCTTATTCCGATTTACCAGTCTCTCGAACACCGGGGAGCTGTTTTTT. Protein product: CASSLFRFTSLSNTGELFF.

The rearrangement links TRBV4-2 to TRBJ2-1; 9 bases match TRBD1. The junction had 8 bases not matched to a gene; V was cut back by 3 bases and J by 8 bases. The germline gives CDR1 LGHNA, CDR2 YNFKEQ. The CDR3 consists of 15 residues. The CDR3 DNA sequence: TGTGCCAGCAGCCACGGGACAGGGATTGCGGATGAGCAGTTCTTC. Its protein is CASSHGTGIADEQFF.